Following are 2 T cell receptor beta chains from one sample sequenced in a study of molecular identifiers for immune sequencing clone quantification. TCRdb ran MiXCR on the PCR reads and lists one entry per CDR3 protein. Among more than 250,000 distinct CDR3 sequences listed, over 20% were seen once. The sequenced sample was naive CD8+ T cells from blood, with Jurkat cell RNA spiked in. Subset meaning: FACS-sorted CD8+CD4-CCR7+CD45RA+ naive T cells. These receptors all stem from a human donor in good health. Some libraries in this study had Jurkat cell RNA spiked in.

This clonotype was detected ten times or more. The chain uses TRBV24-1 and TRBJ2-1; no definite D call. The CDR3 is made up of 14 amino acids. Trimming pared 4 bases from V and 2 bases from J, leaving 8 bases between. Germline V gene data show CDR1 as KGHDR and CDR2 as SFDVKD. The DNA for the CDR3 is TGTGCCACCAGTGAGTCCACCACCTACAATGAGCAGTTCTTC. Translating gives CATSESTTYNEQFF.

Regarding this clonotype: An end of the junction does not agree with germline; a read error may underlie this. The genes are TRBV13 and TRBJ1-1; D is uncertain. The length of the CDR3 is 16 residues. Germline V gene data show CDR1 as PRHDT and CDR2 as FYEKMQ (reference sequence). Here the CDR3 DNA reads TGTGCCAGCTGCTTAACGGAACACATAGAGAACACTGAAGCTTTCTTT. Its translation: CASCLTEHIENTEAFF.